These 21 T cell receptor beta chains originate from one sample sequenced in a study of blood T cell repertoires in COVID-19. Data came from immunoSEQ multiplex PCR; TCRdb stores just in-frame clones and leaves some out. The table has fewer than 130,000 clones, around 90% seen once. Sequences were obtained from peripheral blood. The receptor source for this set is a human donor in a cohort sampled during active COVID-19.

The V call is TRBV15, the J call TRBJ2-4; D possibly corresponds to TRBD2 (5 bases). Between the trimmed V and J ends, which lost 0 bases and 2 bases, there was a span of 17 bases. The germline V gene encodes CDR1 LNHNV and CDR2 YYDKDF (reference sequence). The CDR3 has 18 amino acids. The CDR3 region has the DNA TGTGCCACCAGCAGAGAAGGACTGGGCCTGGGATCCAAAAACATTCAGTACTTC. The encoded protein is CATSREGLGLGSKNIQYF.

J is TRBJ2-5 and V is TRBV30; D is perhaps TRBD1 (7 bases). With 7 bases removed from V and 0 bases from J, the gap between germline ends came to 12 bases. This CDR3 has 13 residues. Germline values: CDR1 GTSNPN, CDR2 SVGIG (reference sequence). The DNA for the CDR3 is TGTGCCTTCACCAGGGGGGACCAAGAGACCCAGTACTTC. It yields the protein CAFTRGDQETQYF.

The gene calls are TRBV9 and TRBJ2-1; tentative D call: TRBD2 (6 bases). CDR1 and CDR2 (germline): SGDLS, YYNGEE. The CDR3 length is 15 residues. Trimming stripped 0 bases from V and 0 bases from J, with 7 bases between. The DNA for the CDR3 is TGTGCCAGCAGCGTAGCGGGGGACTCCTACAATGAGCAGTTCTTC. This sequence encodes CASSVAGDSYNEQFF.

This clone was seen once. J is TRBJ2-1 and V is TRBV2, with no clear D. Trimming removed 8 bases from V and 4 bases from J, with 12 bases in between. CDR1 and CDR2 from the germline V gene are SNHLY and FYNNEI. The CDR3 length is 13 residues. This CDR3 is CASELLLYNEQFF. CDR3 coding DNA: TGTGCCAGCGAGCTCCTCCTTTACAATGAGCAGTTCTTC.

The chain joins TRBV11-3 to TRBJ1-1; tentative D call: TRBD1 (5 bases). Trimming stripped 1 base from V and 8 bases from J, with 14 bases between. From germline, CDR1 is SGHNT and CDR2 YENEEA. CDR3 length: 14 amino acids. CDR3 bases: TGTGCCAGCAGCTTAGGCGGGACCTCGGTCGAAGCTTTCTTT. Its translation: CASSLGGTSVEAFF.

The gene calls are TRBV4-1 and TRBJ1-2, with 10 bases matching TRBD1. Germline trimming cut 2 bases from V and 8 bases from J; bases unmatched to any gene: 11. The CDR3 runs to 16 residues. The V gene's germline CDR1 is MGHRA and CDR2 YSYEKL. The DNA for the CDR3 is TGCGCCAGCAGCCAACCCGGGACAGGGGTCCCTAGGGGCTACACCTTC. Protein: CASSQPGTGVPRGYTF.

The rearrangement links TRBV9 to TRBJ1-6; the D gene is possibly TRBD1 (6 bases). Trimming left V 4 bases short and J 8 bases short, with 16 bases between. This CDR3 is 15 amino acids long. Germline CDR1 reads SGDLS; CDR2 reads YYNGEE. CDR3 in DNA: TGTGCCAGCAGCCAACAGGGTCTGGCGGATTCACCCCTCCACTTT. As protein: CASSQQGLADSPLHF.

V and J are TRBV7-9 and TRBJ2-6; no clear D gene. The CDR3 is 13 residues long. Trimming shortened V by 11 bases and J by 4 bases, and 12 bases separated the two germline ends. In germline, CDR1 is SEHNR, CDR2 FQNEAQ (reference sequence). CDR3 coding DNA: TGTGCCCTAATAAAGTCCGGGGCCAACGTCCTGACTTTC. It specifies CALIKSGANVLTF.

The chain is built from TRBV30 and TRBJ2-7; 9 positions match TRBD1. This CDR3 region has 14 residues. The germline CDR1 and CDR2 sequences are GTSNPN and SVGIG (reference sequence). The junction had 3 bases not matched to a gene; V was cut back by 1 base and J by 2 bases. CDR3 amino acids: CAWSGGQGTYEQYF. The CDR3 coding sequence is TGTGCCTGGAGTGGGGGACAGGGAACCTACGAGCAGTACTTC.

The chain has TRBV5-1 and TRBJ2-1, with 8 bases lining up with TRBD2. The CDR3 covers 17 residues. V shed 4 bases and J 0 bases; nucleotides not matched to a gene: 9. Germline values: CDR1 SGHRS, CDR2 YFSETQ. The DNA of the CDR3 is TGCGCCAGCAGCCGGGAGGGGGGGCTAGCCTCCTACAATGAGCAGTTCTTC. This codes for CASSREGGLASYNEQFF.

The chain is built from TRBV9 and TRBJ1-3, with D hard to call. Germline loops: CDR1 SGDLS, CDR2 YYNGEE. The CDR3 runs to 15 residues. Between the trimmed V and J ends, which lost 7 bases and 1 base, there was a span of 15 bases. The CDR3 is CASGRARGSGNTIYF. The CDR3 nucleotides are TGTGCCAGCGGTCGGGCCCGCGGGTCTGGAAACACCATATATTTT.

This clone was recorded only once. This chain joins TRBV14 and TRBJ1-4; D is unresolved. With 4 bases removed from V and 1 base from J, the gap between germline ends came to 19 bases. There are 18 residues in the CDR3. Germline CDR1 is SGHDN and CDR2 is FVKESK. CDR3 protein: CASSPLVSSGGTNEKLFF. The CDR3 DNA reads as TGTGCCAGCAGCCCCCTCGTTTCGTCCGGTGGAACTAATGAAAAACTGTTTTTT.

The chain is built from TRBV10-3 and TRBJ2-7; D perhaps matches TRBD2 (6 bases). The germline CDR1 and CDR2 sequences are ENHRY and SYGVKD. This CDR3 is 13 amino acids long. The germline V and J ends were trimmed by 7 bases and 2 bases, with 12 bases remaining between them. DNA of the CDR3: TGTGCCATCAAGTCAAGGGAGGCCTACGAGCAGTACTTC. This translates into CAIKSREAYEQYF.

The chain combines TRBV7-2 with TRBJ2-7; 8 bases are shared with TRBD2. The germline CDR1 and CDR2 sequences are SGHTA and FQGNSA. The V segment lost 5 bases and the J segment 4 bases; nucleotides outside the gene matches: 10. CDR3 length equals 15 residues. The DNA of the CDR3 is TGTGCCAGCAGCCCCGGGGGGGGGTTAGGGTACGAGCAGTACTTC. It translates to CASSPGGGLGYEQYF.

By share, this clone counts as medium-sized. This chain links TRBV7-2 with TRBJ2-1; 12 nucleotides agree with TRBD2. In germline, CDR1 is SGHTA, CDR2 FQGNSA. This CDR3 has 15 amino acids. The V and J ends lost 6 bases and 0 bases, in that order; junction bases with no gene match: 0. In DNA form, the CDR3 reads TGTGCCAGCAGACTAGCGGGGGGCTCCTACAATGAGCAGTTCTTC. Translation: CASRLAGGSYNEQFF.

J is TRBJ2-3 and V is TRBV3-1 (or the pseudogene TRBV3-2); possible D gene TRBD2, 6 bases. This CDR3 region has 13 residues. Trimming took 0 bases from V and 8 from J, leaving 9 bases between them. CDR1 and CDR2 from the germline V gene are LGHDT and YNNKEL (reference sequence). The CDR3 spells CASSQEAGSTQYF. CDR3 sequence (DNA): TGTGCCAGCAGCCAAGAGGCGGGGAGTACGCAGTATTTT.

This chain connects TRBV5-6 to TRBJ2-7, with 7 bases fitting TRBD2. Germline V CDR1 and CDR2: SGHDT, YYEEEE. The CDR3 extends over 15 amino acids. The trim removed 0 bases at V and 4 bases at J, leaving 7 bases unmatched. This CDR3 is CASSLGRELRYEQYF. Here the CDR3 DNA reads TGTGCCAGCAGCTTGGGGCGGGAGCTCAGATACGAGCAGTACTTC.

As for this clone: The germline gene is not matched at one end of the junction; a read error may be the cause. This chain joins TRBV7-3 and TRBJ2-5, with D tentatively TRBD2 (5 bases). The CDR3 length is 15 residues. The germline V gene encodes CDR1 SGHTA and CDR2 FQGTGA. The CDR3 loop is CANSLTGGVAETQYF. CDR3 sequence (DNA): TGTGCCAACAGCTTAACTGGTGGAGTAGCGGAGACCCAGTACTTC. The entire variable domain, with the rest obtained from reference TRBV7-3 and TRBJ2-5, is as follows: GAGVSQTPSNKVTEKGKYVELRCDPISGHTALYWYRQSLGQGPEFLIYFQGTGAADDSGLPNDRFFAVRPEGSVSTLKIQRTERGDSAVYLCANSLTGGVAETQYFGPGTRLLVL.

The chain is built from TRBV9 and TRBJ2-6, with 7 bases identical to TRBD2. J was trimmed by 0 bases and V by 2 bases; bases with no gene match: 14. The CDR3 has 20 residues. Germline V gives CDR1 SGDLS, CDR2 YYNGEE. This CDR3 is CASSVEVRSGAFSGANVLTF. The CDR3, as DNA: TGTGCCAGCAGCGTGGAGGTGAGGAGCGGGGCTTTCTCTGGGGCCAACGTCCTGACTTTC.

The chain joins TRBV18 to TRBJ2-3, with 9 bases matching TRBD1. Trimming removed 4 bases from V and 5 bases from J; junction bases left unmatched: 4. The CDR3 spans 14 residues. Germline CDR1 is KGHSH and CDR2 is LQKENI. The CDR3 sequence is CASSQTGGRDTQYF. In DNA, the CDR3 is TGTGCCAGCTCACAGACAGGGGGAAGAGATACGCAGTATTTT.

This clone was seen more than once but under ten times. This chain links TRBV3-1 (or the pseudogene TRBV3-2) with TRBJ2-1; D is perhaps TRBD1 (5 bases). This CDR3 contains 14 residues. From germline, CDR1 is LGHDT and CDR2 YNNKEL (reference sequence). V was trimmed by 1 base and J by 7 bases, leaving 11 bases between them. CDR3 sequence (DNA): TGTGCCAGCAGCCAAGGTTTAGGGGTGAATGAGCAGTTCTTC. This gives the protein CASSQGLGVNEQFF.